The 14 T cell receptor beta chains listed next were all sequenced from one sample in a study of cytomegalovirus exposure and HLA in healthy donors. PCR involved 60 Vbeta and 13 Jbeta primers. Measured with immunoSEQ multiplex PCR; TCRdb has only the in-frame clones, and not every one. The repertoire holds about 160,000 clones, roughly 72% seen once, with less than 8.5% in the top ten. Material for sequencing was PBMCs. These receptors all stem from a man in his forties in good health and CMV-seropositive.

V and J are TRBV6-5 and TRBJ2-2; D is possibly TRBD1 (5 bases). V was shortened by 5 bases and J by 7 bases, with 11 bases between the two germline ends. Per the germline V gene, CDR1 is MNHEY and CDR2 is SVGAGI. The CDR3 spans 13 residues. The DNA for the CDR3 is TGTGCCAGCAGTCCAGGGTGGGGCGGGGAGCTGTTTTTT. Amino acid sequence: CASSPGWGGELFF.

The chain uses TRBV19 and TRBJ1-1; perhaps TRBD1 as D (5 bases). Trimming removed 6 bases at V and 7 bases at J, with 9 bases between. CDR1 and CDR2 from the germline V gene are LNHDA and SQIVND (reference sequence). The CDR3 runs to 11 residues. The CDR3 region has the DNA TGTGCCAGTAGATTGACAGATGAAGCTTTCTTT. This translates into CASRLTDEAFF.

This chain connects TRBV5-6 to TRBJ1-1; D is unclear. Germline CDR1 and CDR2: SGHDT and YYEEEE. The length of the CDR3 is 14 residues. Trimming shortened V by 4 bases and J by 1 base, and 11 bases separated the two germline ends. The CDR3 protein is CASSEGPGNTEAFF. Written as DNA, the CDR3 is TGTGCCAGCAGCGAGGGCCCGGGGAACACTGAAGCTTTCTTT.

This clone appeared a few times. J is TRBJ2-4 and V is TRBV5-1; weak D call: TRBD1 (6 bases). Germline V gene sequence: CDR1 SGHRS, CDR2 YFSETQ. This CDR3 has 15 residues. The ends were cut back, 1 base at V and 6 bases at J, with 14 bases in the middle. The CDR3 nucleotides read TGCGCCAGCAGCTTGCAGGGGCTACGACCAAACATTCAGTACTTC. Protein product: CASSLQGLRPNIQYF.

Regarding this clone: This sample includes further DNA sequences coding for the same CDR3. This sequence joins TRBV4-3 and TRBJ1-1, with D hard to call. CDR1 is LGHNA and CDR2 is YSLEER in the germline V gene. V was clipped by 0 bases and J by 1 base, with 6 bases between them. The CDR3 runs 14 residues. The CDR3 bases are TGCGCCAGCAGCCAAGATGGGCAGAACACTGAAGCTTTCTTT. Translation gives CASSQDGQNTEAFF.

This clone was detected once. V is TRBV7-3 and J is TRBJ1-1; 7 bases fit TRBD1. The length of the CDR3 is 17 residues. V shed 4 bases and J 2 bases; nucleotides not matched to a gene: 13. CDR1 is SGHTA and CDR2 is FQGTGA in the germline V gene. The CDR3 DNA sequence: TGTGCCAGCAGCTCAAAGCCGGCGGGACAGAGTAACACTGAAGCTTTCTTT. Amino acids: CASSSKPAGQSNTEAFF.

To note about this clone: This may be a read error: a much more frequent sequence differs by one nucleotide. The chain employs TRBV6-6 and TRBJ2-1; possibly TRBD1 for D (6 bases). Trimming shortened V by 2 bases and J by 5 bases, and 7 bases separated the two germline ends. The CDR3 length is 13 residues. Looked up from germline, CDR1 is MNHNY and CDR2 is SVGAGI (reference sequence). The CDR3 sequence is CASSYRDNNEQFF. CDR3 nucleotides: TGTGCCAGCAGTTACCGGGACAACAATGAGCAGTTCTTC.

V and J are TRBV7-9 and TRBJ2-7; D not resolved. Germline V gene lookup returns CDR1 SEHNR and CDR2 FQNEAQ (reference sequence). The CDR3 spans 14 residues. Between the trimmed V and J ends, which lost 5 bases and 3 bases, there was a span of 14 bases. CDR3 sequence reads: CASSPEWAHYEQYF. The CDR3 region has the DNA TGTGCCAGCAGCCCAGAGTGGGCACACTACGAGCAGTACTTC. Looking up the rest from reference TRBV7-9 and TRBJ2-7 gives the full variable domain: DTGVSQNPRHKITKRGQNVTFRCDPISEHNRLYWYRQTLGQGPEFLTYFQNEAQLEKSRLLSDRFSAERPKGSFSTLEIQRTEQGDSAMYLCASSPEWAHYEQYFGPGTRLTVT.

A single count supports this clone. The chain joins TRBV9 to TRBJ2-3; 10 positions match TRBD1. The CDR3 totals 17 residues. V trimming: 4 bases; J trimming: 0 bases; junction bases outside the gene matches: 8. The V gene's germline CDR1 is SGDLS and CDR2 YYNGEE. The CDR3 loop is CASSTFEGQGSTDTQYF. The DNA of the CDR3 is TGTGCCAGCAGCACGTTTGAGGGACAGGGGAGCACAGATACGCAGTATTTT.

The rearrangement uses TRBV14 and TRBJ1-2; no clear D gene. This CDR3 has 17 residues. Germline V CDR1 and CDR2: SGHDN, FVKESK. The V end was cut by 0 bases, the J end by 8 bases, with 22 bases between. The CDR3, as DNA: TGTGCCAGCAGCCAAGAAACGGGCAGGCGGGTGTTTACGGGCTACACCTTC. Its translation is CASSQETGRRVFTGYTF.

This chain links TRBV7-2 with TRBJ2-5; 10 bases align to TRBD1. J was trimmed by 2 bases and V by 4 bases; bases with no gene match: 1. Germline lookup yields CDR1 SGHTA and CDR2 FQGNSA. This CDR3 comprises 14 residues. CDR3 residues: CASSSDRGQETQYF. CDR3 DNA: TGTGCCAGCAGCTCGGACAGGGGGCAAGAGACCCAGTACTTC.

This clone turned up a few times. The V and J genes are TRBV27 and TRBJ1-1; 7 positions match TRBD1. CDR1 MNHEY and CDR2 SMNVEV come from the germline V gene (reference sequence). Losses at the gene ends were 7 bases for V and 4 bases for J; bases not matched to a gene: 12. This CDR3 spans 15 amino acids. For the CDR3, the DNA is TGTGCCAGCAACGACGGAGGGGGCAGGGGCACTGAAGCTTTCTTT. Protein product: CASNDGGGRGTEAFF.

This clone has just one count. V usage is TRBV28 and J usage is TRBJ1-1, with TRBD1 matching over 8 bases. J lost 1 base, V lost 6 bases, and 10 bases had no gene match. Germline lookup yields CDR1 MDHEN and CDR2 SYDVKM. This CDR3 contains 16 residues. CDR3 amino acids: CASRPPTGVENTEAFF. The CDR3 DNA is TGTGCCAGCAGACCTCCGACAGGGGTTGAGAACACTGAAGCTTTCTTT.

The table lists this clone with a count of one. The chain has TRBV30 and TRBJ1-3; D gene uncertain. The V gene lost 1 base and the J gene lost 5 bases, with 21 bases spanning the gap. The CDR3 extends over 17 amino acids. Germline CDR1 reads GTSNPN; CDR2 reads SVGIG (reference sequence). This CDR3 is CAWSAPKVRGGRNTIYF. The CDR3 DNA follows: TGTGCCTGGAGTGCTCCTAAGGTGAGAGGAGGGAGAAACACCATATATTTT.